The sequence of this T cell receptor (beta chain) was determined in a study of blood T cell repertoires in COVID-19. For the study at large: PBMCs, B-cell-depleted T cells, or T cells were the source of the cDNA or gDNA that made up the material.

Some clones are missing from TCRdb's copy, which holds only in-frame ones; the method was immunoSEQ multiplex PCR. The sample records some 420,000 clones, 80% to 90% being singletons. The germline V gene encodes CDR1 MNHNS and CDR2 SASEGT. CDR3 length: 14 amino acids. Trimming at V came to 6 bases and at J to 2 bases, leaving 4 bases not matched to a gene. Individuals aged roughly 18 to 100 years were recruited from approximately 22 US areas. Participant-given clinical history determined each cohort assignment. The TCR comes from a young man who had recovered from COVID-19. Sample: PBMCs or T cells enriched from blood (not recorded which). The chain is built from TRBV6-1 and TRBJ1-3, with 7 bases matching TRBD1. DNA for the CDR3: TGTGCCAGCAGGCCTACAGGGGCTGGAAACACCATATATTTT. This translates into CASRPTGAGNTIYF.